The text below deals with one T cell receptor beta chain. Its antigen is still unknown. Base qualities are not provided; no much larger clone lies one nucleotide away. The library relied on 5' RACE. Reads for this sample came from an Illumina HiSeq 2500. A second PCR of about 6 to 12 cycles was run with a J-beta primer mix and a sample-barcoded 5' primer. Each TCR beta cDNA molecule received a unique molecular identifier from a template-switch 5' adaptor carrying 12 random nucleotides. At least 2.5 million CDR3-containing paired-end reads were obtained from each sample. First-strand cDNA was synthesized from all RNA with the Mint cDNA synthesis kit, primed by a TRBC-specific oligonucleotide. Following uracil-DNA glycosylase treatment, a first 18-cycle PCR with universal primers M1SS and BC2_uni_R was performed on all cDNA. In the original analysis: Each sample was normalized by randomly selecting 1 million high-quality reads, each carrying a distinct molecular identifier. Reads with shared molecular identifiers were discarded instead of being binned into consensus sequences. CDR3 identification, clonotype clustering and error correction used MiTCR with a Q25 quality threshold and the strictest error-elimination algorithm. A nonparametric unseen species model with Euler transformation was used to estimate a lower bound on total TCR beta diversity. The public reads were reprocessed in TCRdb via fastp at Q25 and MiXCR, keeping in-frame beta chains. Each record represents a unique CDR3 protein, reported with the most common genes and DNA among its rows. For this entry, the V and J calls and clone size follow TCRdb and not the study's own pipeline. Here the sample has nearly 800,000 distinct CDR3 sequences; roughly three fifths occur a single time. The ten largest clonotypes hold about 26% of the sample.

CDR1 and CDR2 are read off the germline V gene as SGDLS and YYNGEE. CDR3 length: 16 amino acids, cysteine to phenylalanine. Of the read, only the CDR3 DNA is kept; its 48 bases are in frame from base 1. The roughly 38 donors, aged roughly 6 to 90 years, were systemically healthy Caucasian individuals from Russia. Around 9.8 milliliters of peripheral blood were collected from each donor into EDTA-treated Vacutainer tubes. PBMCs were isolated by Ficoll-Paque density-gradient centrifugation, with at least 6 million obtained per sample. Trizol reagent was used to extract total RNA from the PBMCs, yielding at least 5.5 micrograms per sample. The percentages of naive CD45RAhigh/CD27high T cells were determined by flow cytometry on a PBMC aliquot from every donor. The data originate from a study of blood T cells in healthy people across ages (dated by TCRdb to between 2014 and 2017). For the wider study: In model experiments, template switching captured roughly one uniquely barcoded TCR beta cDNA molecule for every two T cells. To track age-related changes in TCR beta repertoire diversity, the study relied on deep sequencing normalized with unique cDNA molecular identifiers. The donors were split into four age groups: young (average about 16 years), middle-aged (more than 35), aged (over 55) and long-lived (roughly 80). To avoid experimental bias, donors of different ages were randomly spread across the sequencing lanes. For two donors (one aged 18 to 29 and one aged 80 or older), the study analyzed two additional independent replicas of 1 million unique cDNA reads from the same blood draw. Overall results and qualifications from the work: Estimates of total diversity from one million sequenced T cells were regarded as lower bounds and underestimates. Conclusive comparison of naive and antigen-experienced compartments was prevented by the profiling of bulk unsorted PBMCs. As age increased, observed TCR beta diversity per million T cells dropped in a roughly linear way, and a significant reduction was already evident by age 40. Compared with the aged group, the long-lived group had more naive CD4+ T cells, fewer expanded clones and increased TCR diversity, a pattern suggesting age selection. There was a strong correlation between observed TCR beta diversity and the percentage of naive T cells measured by flow cytometry. Because donor CMV infection status was unknown, age-related changes in expanded clonotypes were potentially confounded.

The sequence joins TRBV9 to TRBJ2-7, and TRBD1 aligns with 9 junction nucleotides. The J call may be mistaken, given a closer DNA end match to TRBJ2-5. The source of this sequence is a man between 40 and 49 years old in good health. Source material: blood. The base sequence is TGTGCCAGCAGCGTAGGGGGACAGGGTACTGGGGAGACCCAGTACTTC. Protein translation: CASSVGGQGTGETQYF.